Each of the 32 T cell receptor beta chains below was sequenced from the same sample in a study of cytomegalovirus exposure and HLA in healthy donors. Amplification used 60 Vbeta primers and 13 Jbeta primers. Produced via immunoSEQ multiplex PCR; TCRdb's table is partial and in-frame only. The table lists roughly 190,000 clones, roughly three quarters of them singletons, with over 1.5% in the top ten. Sequenced sample: PBMCs. All receptors come from a woman between 18 and 29 years old in good health and CMV-seronegative.

CDR3 coding DNA: TGTGCCAGCAGTCAGAGACTGGGGCACGGTATCCTGAACACTGAAGCTTTCTTT. It yields the protein CASSQRLGHGILNTEAFF. The chain is built from TRBV5-6 and TRBJ1-1; D perhaps matches TRBD1 (5 bases). Looked up from germline, CDR1 is SGHDT and CDR2 is YYEEEE. The CDR3 sequence is 18 residues long. V lost 5 bases, J lost 0 bases, and 23 bases lay in between.

This chain uses TRBV11-2 with TRBJ2-2; TRBD1 might be the D (5 bases). Trimming stripped 2 bases from V and 5 bases from J, with 6 bases between. The CDR3 is 13 residues long. CDR1 is SGHAT and CDR2 is FQNNGV in the germline V gene. The CDR3 sequence is CASSLSGTGELFF. DNA for the CDR3: TGTGCCAGCAGCTTATCAGGGACCGGGGAGCTGTTTTTT.

This clone has just one count. The rearrangement joins TRBV12-5 to TRBJ2-2, with D possibly matching TRBD1 (6 bases). CDR1 is LGHNT and CDR2 is FRNRAP in the germline V gene. The CDR3 runs 17 residues. The germline V and J ends were trimmed by 2 bases and 0 bases, with 13 bases remaining between them. The CDR3 sequence: CASGLSRTASNTGELFF. The CDR3 DNA is TGTGCTAGTGGTTTGTCCAGGACAGCTTCGAACACCGGGGAGCTGTTTTTT.

The CDR3 nucleotides are TGTGCCAGCAGTTTATTGGCAGGGGGCCCTTTCTTT. It is translated as CASSLLAGGPFF. The chain employs TRBV28 and TRBJ1-1, with 8 bases matching TRBD1. The V and J ends lost 1 base and 12 bases, in that order; junction bases with no gene match: 4. CDR1 is MDHEN, CDR2 SYDVKM, per germline. This CDR3 is built from 12 residues.

The rearrangement links TRBV6-1 to TRBJ2-1, with D maybe TRBD1 (5 bases). Germline V lookup: CDR1 MNHNS, CDR2 SASEGT. Trimming shortened V by 8 bases and J by 0 bases, and 5 bases separated the two germline ends. CDR3 length equals 12 residues. CDR3 amino acids: CASGASYNEQFF. Here the CDR3 DNA reads TGTGCCAGCGGGGCCTCCTACAATGAGCAGTTCTTC.

V usage is TRBV11-1 and J usage is TRBJ2-7, with D possibly TRBD2 on 5 matching bases. The CDR3 runs 15 residues. CDR1 is SGHAT and CDR2 is FQDESV in the germline V gene (reference sequence). Deletions cut 4 bases from V and 4 bases from J, with 17 bases between. In DNA, the CDR3 is TGTGCCAGCAGCTCCTATTCGGGGATGGAGTACGAGCAGTACTTC. This encodes CASSSYSGMEYEQYF.

The CDR3 DNA reads TGTGCCAGCAGCCCGGGACTAGCGGGACCGAGCTCCTACAATGAGCAGTTCTTC. Translating gives CASSPGLAGPSSYNEQFF. V is TRBV11-2 and J is TRBJ2-1; 13 bases are shared with TRBD2. The CDR3 is made up of 18 amino acids. Germline-derived CDR1 and CDR2 are SGHAT and FQNNGV. Trimming at V came to 5 bases and at J to 0 bases, leaving 7 bases not matched to a gene.

This clone turned up a few times. The chain carries TRBV9 and TRBJ2-1; D unclear. The CDR3 spans 12 residues. Trimming left V 2 bases short and J 5 bases short, with 5 bases between. Germline lookup yields CDR1 SGDLS and CDR2 YYNGEE. CDR3 sequence reads: CASSVPNNEQFF. CDR3 nucleotide sequence: TGTGCCAGCAGCGTGCCTAACAATGAGCAGTTCTTC.

J is TRBJ2-7 and V is TRBV28; TRBD2 is a possible D gene (5 bases). Deletions cut 4 bases from V and 9 bases from J, with 10 bases between. CDR3 length: 11 residues. Per the germline V gene, CDR1 is MDHEN and CDR2 is SYDVKM. The CDR3 region is CASSSTRAQYF. CDR3 nucleotides: TGTGCCAGCAGTTCCACTAGAGCGCAGTACTTC.

The chain combines TRBV28 with TRBJ2-2; D gene ambiguous. This CDR3 region has 12 residues. Trimming removed 3 bases at V and 8 bases at J, with 7 bases between. Germline lookup yields CDR1 MDHEN and CDR2 SYDVKM. CDR3 nucleotide sequence: TGTGCCAGCAGTTTCCCCGTGGGGGAGCTGTTTTTT. Its protein is CASSFPVGELFF. Supplemented by reference TRBV28 and TRBJ2-2, the full variable domain reads DVKVTQSSRYLVKRTGEKVFLECVQDMDHENMFWYRQDPGLGLRLIYFSYDVKMKEKGDIPEGYSVSREKKERFSLILESASTNQTSMYLCASSFPVGELFFGEGSRLTVL.

There are a few counts of this clone. The rearrangement joins TRBV6-5 to TRBJ1-2; a possible D gene is TRBD1 (6 bases). V was pared by 10 bases and J by 4 bases, with 19 bases between. CDR3 length: 14 residues. Germline assignment: CDR1 MNHEY and CDR2 SVGAGI. The CDR3 coding sequence is TGTGCCACCAAAGGGGGTCGACAGCTCTATGGCTACACCTTC. This codes for CATKGGRQLYGYTF.

The chain recombines TRBV9 with TRBJ2-5; tentatively, D is TRBD2 (5 bases). Trimming took 1 base from V and 2 from J, leaving 12 bases between them. The CDR3 is made up of 15 amino acids. Per the germline V gene, CDR1 is SGDLS and CDR2 is YYNGEE. This CDR3 is CASSVRGSQQETQYF. The CDR3 DNA follows: TGTGCCAGCAGCGTACGAGGGAGCCAACAAGAGACCCAGTACTTC. Filled out from reference TRBV9 and TRBJ2-5, the complete variable domain reads DSGVTQTPKHLITATGQRVTLRCSPRSGDLSVYWYQQSLDQGLQFLIQYYNGEERAKGNILERFSAQQFPDLHSELNLSSLELGDSALYFCASSVRGSQQETQYFGPGTRLLVL.

This clone showed up just a few times. J is TRBJ1-5 and V is TRBV19, with D possibly matching TRBD1 (6 bases). V lost 6 bases to trimming and J lost 3 bases, with 15 bases between them. The CDR3 covers 15 residues. Per the germline V gene, CDR1 is LNHDA and CDR2 is SQIVND (reference sequence). The CDR3, as DNA: TGTGCCAGTAGAAAAGGACAGACAGTCAATCAGCCCCAGCATTTT. This codes for CASRKGQTVNQPQHF.

The gene calls are TRBV19 and TRBJ1-4, with D unclear. V was cut by 5 bases and J by 3 bases, with 10 bases left in between. Per germline, CDR1 LNHDA and CDR2 SQIVND (reference sequence). The CDR3 runs 14 residues. CDR3 in DNA: TGTGCCAGTAGTCCCCGAACGGCTAATGAAAAACTGTTTTTT. Amino acids: CASSPRTANEKLFF.

The rearrangement links TRBV13 to TRBJ2-3; 8 bases align to TRBD1. The CDR3 length is 15 residues. The J segment lost 3 bases and the V segment lost 0 bases, leaving 2 bases of the junction unmatched. Looked up from germline, CDR1 is PRHDT and CDR2 is FYEKMQ (reference sequence). CDR3 nucleotides: TGTGCCAGCAGCTTAGGAGACAGGGGTACAGATACGCAGTATTTT. It translates to CASSLGDRGTDTQYF.

This chain links TRBV5-5 with TRBJ1-2; TRBD1 is a possible D gene (5 bases). This CDR3 has 16 amino acids. Per the germline V gene, CDR1 is SGHKS and CDR2 is YYEKEE (reference sequence). Trimming stripped 4 bases from V and 4 bases from J, with 20 bases between. CDR3: CASSPALDTQIYGYTF. CDR3 bases: TGTGCCAGCAGCCCGGCATTGGACACCCAGATCTATGGCTACACCTTC.

The chain uses TRBV10-3 and TRBJ2-5; D not resolved. This CDR3 region has 12 residues. Looked up from germline, CDR1 is ENHRY and CDR2 is SYGVKD. V lost 0 bases, J lost 5 bases, and 4 bases lay in between. The CDR3: CAISESLETQYF. CDR3 bases: TGTGCCATCAGTGAGTCTCTGGAGACCCAGTACTTC.

There are a few counts of this clone. CDR3 amino acids: CASSAPTGPIPNTIYF. Here the CDR3 DNA reads TGTGCCAGCAGCGCCCCGACAGGCCCCATACCAAACACCATATATTTT. This chain links TRBV9 with TRBJ1-3; tentative D call: TRBD1 (6 bases). CDR3 size: 16 residues. Trimming took 3 bases from V and 6 from J, leaving 19 bases between them. Germline V CDR1 and CDR2: SGDLS, YYNGEE. The variable domain in full, completed from reference TRBV9 and TRBJ1-3, reads DSGVTQTPKHLITATGQRVTLRCSPRSGDLSVYWYQQSLDQGLQFLIQYYNGEERAKGNILERFSAQQFPDLHSELNLSSLELGDSALYFCASSAPTGPIPNTIYFGEGSWLTVV.

Written as DNA, the CDR3 is TGCAGCGTTGGTGACAGGCAATACGAGCAGTACTTC. The encoded protein is CSVGDRQYEQYF. The chain has TRBV29-1 and TRBJ2-7; TRBD1 is a possible D gene (6 bases). CDR3 length: 12 residues. Germline CDR1 and CDR2: SQVTM and ANQGSEA. The V and J ends lost 4 bases and 4 bases respectively, with 11 bases between them.

In regard to this clone: The same CDR3 is also encoded by other DNA sequences in this sample. The chain uses TRBV4-1 and TRBJ1-1; D is unresolved. Trimming took off 1 base at V and 5 bases at J, with 11 bases between the two ends. CDR1 and CDR2 (germline): MGHRA, YSYEKL. CDR3 size: 14 residues. CDR3 sequence reads: CASSQGGRGTEAFF. In nucleotides, the CDR3 is TGCGCCAGCAGCCAAGGAGGGCGAGGGACTGAAGCTTTCTTT.

The chain links TRBV19 to TRBJ2-7, with TRBD1 identical over 7 bases. V dropped 6 bases and J dropped 6; count of bases not matched to a gene: 8. The CDR3 is made up of 13 amino acids. The germline gives CDR1 LNHDA, CDR2 SQIVND (reference sequence). CDR3: CASSITGAAEQYF. CDR3 nucleotides: TGTGCCAGTAGCATTACAGGGGCGGCCGAGCAGTACTTC. The variable domain in full, completed from reference TRBV19 and TRBJ2-7, reads DGGITQSPKYLFRKEGQNVTLSCEQNLNHDAMYWYRQDPGQGLRLIYYSQIVNDFQKGDIAEGYSVSREKKESFPLTVTSAQKNPTAFYLCASSITGAAEQYFGPGTRLTVT.

This clone was recorded a few times. The chain joins TRBV5-5 to TRBJ2-7; the match to TRBD1 covers 7 bases. Germline CDR1 is SGHKS and CDR2 is YYEKEE (reference sequence). The CDR3 sequence is 15 residues long. Losses at the gene ends were 4 bases for V and 1 base for J; bases not matched to a gene: 8. This CDR3 reads CASSLRQGPSYEQYF. The CDR3 nucleotides are TGTGCCAGCAGCCTCCGACAGGGCCCTTCCTACGAGCAGTACTTC.

The V and J genes are TRBV5-4 and TRBJ2-3, with TRBD1 matching over 11 bases. J gave up 4 bases and V 2 bases, and 3 bases lay outside the gene matches. The CDR3 totals 15 residues. Germline V CDR1 and CDR2: SGHNT, YYREEE (reference sequence). The CDR3 region is CASSFGQGAPDTQYF. The CDR3 nucleotides are TGTGCCAGCAGCTTCGGACAGGGGGCACCAGATACGCAGTATTTT.

The chain is built from TRBV2 and TRBJ2-1, with TRBD2 matching 8 bases. The V and J ends lost 7 bases and 10 bases, in that order; junction bases with no gene match: 12. CDR1 SNHLY and CDR2 FYNNEI come from the germline V gene. This CDR3 spans 14 amino acids. CDR3 DNA sequence: TGTGCCAGCATTAGCGAAGGACTAGCCAGGGAGCAGTTCTTC. Its protein product is CASISEGLAREQFF.

The chain carries TRBV6-1 and TRBJ2-7, with TRBD2 as a possible D gene (5 bases). The V gene lost 7 bases and the J gene lost 0 bases, with 13 bases spanning the gap. This CDR3 contains 14 residues. Germline lookup yields CDR1 MNHNS and CDR2 SASEGT. The DNA for the CDR3 is TGTGCCAGCAAACCAGACTATAACTCCTACGAGCAGTACTTC. Translating it yields CASKPDYNSYEQYF.

This chain uses TRBV6-1 with TRBJ1-1; maybe TRBD1 (6 bases). The CDR3 has 13 amino acids. CDR1 is MNHNS and CDR2 is SASEGT in the germline V gene. V lost 6 bases and J 8 bases, leaving 16 bases between the germline ends. CDR3 bases: TGTGCCAGCAGCCCGACAGGTTCTGGGGAAGCTTTCTTT. Residues: CASSPTGSGEAFF.

The rearrangement uses TRBV6-1 and TRBJ1-1, with D hard to call. V lost 2 bases to trimming and J lost 3 bases, with 10 bases between them. Germline CDR1 and CDR2: MNHNS and SASEGT. The CDR3 totals 14 residues. The CDR3 sequence is CASSENVADTEAFF. The CDR3 nucleotides are TGTGCCAGCAGTGAAAACGTGGCGGACACTGAAGCTTTCTTT.

The rearrangement uses TRBV7-2 and TRBJ2-7, with 9 bases fitting TRBD1. The germline gives CDR1 SGHTA, CDR2 FQGNSA. J gave up 5 bases and V 5 bases, and 7 bases lay outside the gene matches. This CDR3 spans 14 amino acids. In nucleotides, the CDR3 is TGTGCCAGCAGCAAGTGGACAGGGGACGACGAGCAGTACTTC. Protein product: CASSKWTGDDEQYF.

This clone was recorded a few times. This sequence joins TRBV5-1 and TRBJ1-1; D perhaps matches TRBD1 (6 bases). The CDR3 consists of 15 residues. Per germline, CDR1 SGHRS and CDR2 YFSETQ. V was trimmed by 4 bases and J by 1 base, leaving 14 bases between them. The DNA for the CDR3 is TGCGCCAGCAGCACTGGGCGGACAGCGAACACTGAAGCTTTCTTT. Translating it yields CASSTGRTANTEAFF.

This clone appeared a few times. V and J are TRBV19 and TRBJ1-1, with D tentatively TRBD1 (5 bases). V lost 0 bases to trimming and J lost 0 bases, with 8 bases between them. This CDR3 is 15 amino acids long. Germline V gene sequence: CDR1 LNHDA, CDR2 SQIVND (reference sequence). CDR3 bases: TGTGCCAGTAGTATAGACGGGGGGGTGAACACTGAAGCTTTCTTT. Translating it yields CASSIDGGVNTEAFF.

CDR3 nucleotide sequence: TGTGCCAGCAGCCCGAGACAGACTGAAGCTTTCTTT. Protein: CASSPRQTEAFF. The V call is TRBV7-4, the J call TRBJ1-1; D perhaps matches TRBD1 (5 bases). CDR1 SGHVT and CDR2 SQSDAQ come from the germline V gene. With 5 bases removed from V and 5 bases from J, the gap between germline ends came to 9 bases. The CDR3 is made up of 12 amino acids.

V is TRBV6-1 and J is TRBJ1-5; D is ambiguous. Trimming pared 0 bases from V and 1 base from J, leaving 10 bases between. CDR1 and CDR2 (germline): MNHNS, SASEGT. This CDR3 spans 16 amino acids. Here the CDR3 DNA reads TGTGCCAGCAGTGAAGCGCGTACTAAAAGCAATCAGCCCCAGCATTTT. Translation: CASSEARTKSNQPQHF.